The entry that follows covers one T cell receptor beta chain sequence. The target antigen is unknown. This sample was included in a study of graft-versus-host responses after intestinal transplantation. About the research overall: Tacrolimus plus steroids were given to all recipients for 3 to 4 years, preceded by anti-thymocyte globulin induction.

Germline V CDR1 and CDR2: LNHDA, SQIVND (reference sequence). Trimming shortened V by 5 bases and J by 3 bases, and 14 bases separated the two germline ends. The CDR3 is made up of 14 amino acids. Study-level results: After transplant, early declines in HvG clones were associated with peak levels of circulating GvH clones.

The data were produced by immunoSEQ multiplex PCR, yet TCRdb's version contains in-frame clones alone and is incomplete. The sample has 25,000 or so clones, roughly nine tenths seen once. The receptor comes from a human patient who received an intestinal transplant, so some T cells may come from the graft donor. The genes are TRBV19 and TRBJ2-7; a weak D match, TRBD1 (6 bases). The sequences come from PBMCs, collected roughly 41 days after intestinal transplant. The CDR3: CASSETGQSYEQYF. In nucleotides, the CDR3 is TGTGCCAGTAGTGAGACGGGACAAAGCTACGAGCAGTACTTC.